The 6 T cell receptor beta chains listed next were all sequenced from one sample in a study of T cells in Graves' hyperthyroidism and ophthalmopathy (dated by TCRdb to between 2019 and 2020). The library came from multiplex PCR. The run used an Illumina HiSeq 2000. The TCR beta CDR3 regions were amplified from RNA transcripts. A first-round RT-PCR of the TCR CDR3 used the HTBI primer set with the Qiagen OneStep RT-PCR kit. TCRdb cleaned the public reads at Q25 with fastp, built clones with MiXCR and kept in-frame beta chains. Every distinct CDR3 protein forms one entry, paired with its most common genes and DNA. Recorded for this sample are approximately 490,000 distinct CDR3 sequences; less than 25% of them occurred a single time. The ten most abundant clones make up approximately 54% of the sample. Sequencing was carried out using blood. The origin of the receptors is a woman aged 65 to 85 with Graves' ophthalmopathy.

The chain uses TRBV12-5 and TRBJ2-4; possibly TRBD1 for D (6 bases). The CDR3 consists of 16 residues. The germline V and J ends were trimmed by 5 bases and 0 bases, with 14 bases remaining between them. Germline lookup yields CDR1 LGHNT and CDR2 FRNRAP. The CDR3 here is CASGPRGGIAKNIQYF. CDR3 bases: TGTGCTAGTGGTCCCCGAGGGGGTATAGCCAAAAACATTCAGTACTTC.

This clonotype was detected a few times. V is TRBV4-3 and J is TRBJ2-3; possible D gene TRBD2, 6 bases. The CDR3 covers 14 residues. Germline V lookup: CDR1 LGHNA, CDR2 YSLEER. V was shortened by 4 bases and J by 1 base, with 9 bases between the two germline ends. CDR3 amino acids: CASSLAVRTDTQYF. The CDR3 nucleotides are TGCGCCAGCAGCCTAGCGGTCCGCACAGATACGCAGTATTTT.

This chain connects TRBV24-1 to TRBJ1-5; no definite D call. This CDR3 contains 16 residues. Germline V CDR1 and CDR2: KGHDR, SFDVKD. The V end was cut by 0 bases, the J end by 0 bases, with 8 bases between. In nucleotides, the CDR3 is TGTGCCACCAGTGATTTGCATGGGAATAGCAATCAGCCCCAGCATTTT. Amino acid sequence: CATSDLHGNSNQPQHF.

A single count supports this clonotype. V and J are TRBV19 and TRBJ2-1; D could derive from TRBD1 or TRBD2 (5 bases each). The length of the CDR3 is 16 residues. Looked up from germline, CDR1 is LNHDA and CDR2 is SQIVND (reference sequence). The V end was cut by 4 bases, the J end by 3 bases, with 16 bases between. This CDR3 is CASSSLGTRNYNEQFF. In nucleotides, the CDR3 is TGTGCCAGTAGTAGTTTAGGGACGCGTAACTACAATGAGCAGTTCTTC.

This chain connects TRBV6-2 or TRBV6-3 to TRBJ1-2; D unclear. The V gene's germline CDR1 is MNHEY and CDR2 SVGEGT. V lost 5 bases to trimming and J lost 1 base, with 11 bases between them. This CDR3 spans 14 amino acids. The CDR3 region is CASSPPRDNYGYTF. CDR3 nucleotide sequence: TGTGCCAGCAGTCCCCCGAGAGATAACTATGGCTACACCTTC.

This clonotype was seen a few times. V gene TRBV6-6 combines with J gene TRBJ1-4; D is perhaps TRBD1 (5 bases). This CDR3 has 15 residues. Deletions cut 2 bases from V and 7 bases from J, with 14 bases between. The V gene's germline CDR1 is MNHNY and CDR2 SVGAGI (reference sequence). CDR3 loop: CASSYVWQGGEKLFF. The DNA of the CDR3 is TGTGCCAGCAGTTACGTTTGGCAGGGCGGTGAAAAACTGTTTTTT.